Following are 19 T cell receptor beta chains from one sample sequenced in a study of shared clonotypes between healthy human individuals. Clones were sequenced by immunoSEQ multiplex PCR, and TCRdb holds only the in-frame ones, with some missing. Of about 2.1 million clones in the sample, 85% to 95% are singletons; the top ten hold more than 1.5%. Naive CD8 cells, CD45RO-negative and positively selected for CCR7, excluded terminally differentiated effector memory CD45RA+ cells. Specimen: naive CD8+ T cells from PBMCs. Receptors originate from a man younger than 30 in good health. Some clones in this sample may be carry-over from other donors' samples.

CDR3 residues: CASSFPTSGGRTKDEQFF. In DNA form, the CDR3 reads TGTGCCAGCAGTTTCCCAACTAGCGGTGGGAGAACTAAAGATGAGCAGTTCTTC. The rearrangement joins TRBV28 to TRBJ2-1, with 8 bases identical to TRBD2. V shed 3 bases and J 8 bases; nucleotides not matched to a gene: 18. Per the germline V gene, CDR1 is MDHEN and CDR2 is SYDVKM. The CDR3 consists of 18 residues.

This chain connects TRBV27 to TRBJ2-2; 14 positions agree with TRBD2. This CDR3 comprises 17 residues. CDR1 is MNHEY and CDR2 is SMNVEV in the germline V gene (reference sequence). With 5 bases clipped from V and 8 bases from J, the junction kept 10 bases outside the gene matches. As DNA, the CDR3 is TGTGCCAGCAGTCTAATCCGACTAGCGGGAGGGAGAGGGGAGCTGTTTTTT. Translating it yields CASSLIRLAGGRGELFF.

The rearrangement uses TRBV28 and TRBJ2-3; 12 bases align to TRBD2. This CDR3 contains 16 residues. The J segment lost 3 bases and the V segment lost 3 bases, leaving 4 bases of the junction unmatched. The V gene's germline CDR1 is MDHEN and CDR2 SYDVKM. CDR3 nucleotide sequence: TGTGCCAGCAGTTTTTTCCTAGCGGGAGGGACAGATACGCAGTATTTT. This codes for CASSFFLAGGTDTQYF. Combining the CDR3 with reference TRBV28 and TRBJ2-3 gives the whole variable domain DVKVTQSSRYLVKRTGEKVFLECVQDMDHENMFWYRQDPGLGLRLIYFSYDVKMKEKGDIPEGYSVSREKKERFSLILESASTNQTSMYLCASSFFLAGGTDTQYFGPGTRLTVL.

The chain's CDR3 is CASSMLTPGANGNTIYF. CDR3 coding DNA: TGTGCCAGTAGTATGTTGACGCCTGGAGCGAATGGAAACACCATATATTTT. This chain connects TRBV19 to TRBJ1-3; D gene uncertain. V was clipped by 3 bases and J by 3 bases, with 18 bases between them. CDR1 and CDR2 from the germline V gene are LNHDA and SQIVND (reference sequence). The CDR3 sequence is 17 residues long.

The chain uses TRBV7-9 and TRBJ2-2; D is undetermined. Trimming left V 5 bases short and J 0 bases short, with 7 bases between. Looked up from germline, CDR1 is SEHNR and CDR2 is FQNEAQ (reference sequence). This CDR3 is built from 14 residues. The CDR3 nucleotides are TGTGCCAGCAGCCCCGACCCGAACACCGGGGAGCTGTTTTTT. It codes for CASSPDPNTGELFF. Supplemented by reference TRBV7-9 and TRBJ2-2, the full variable domain reads DTGVSQNPRHKITKRGQNVTFRCDPISEHNRLYWYRQTLGQGPEFLTYFQNEAQLEKSRLLSDRFSAERPKGSFSTLEIQRTEQGDSAMYLCASSPDPNTGELFFGEGSRLTVL.

The chain carries TRBV5-8 and TRBJ2-7; 7 nucleotides match TRBD1. CDR3 length: 15 amino acids. V was pared by 7 bases and J by 5 bases, with 15 bases of the junction left unmatched. The V gene's germline CDR1 is SGHTS and CDR2 YDEGEE. CDR3 DNA: TGTGCCAGCGGAGGCAGGGGACAGCCGAATGACGAGCAGTACTTC. It translates to CASGGRGQPNDEQYF.

The V gene is TRBV7-9, the J gene TRBJ2-5; D call uncertain. V was shortened by 4 bases and J by 1 base, with 10 bases between the two germline ends. CDR3 length: 14 residues. Germline values: CDR1 SEHNR, CDR2 FQNEAQ (reference sequence). This CDR3 is CASSSTRSQETQYF. Here the CDR3 DNA reads TGTGCCAGCAGCTCCACCAGGTCCCAAGAGACCCAGTACTTC.

The DNA for the CDR3 is TGTGCCATCAGTGGGGGCCGGGAGCTGTTTTTT. Protein: CAISGGRELFF. The V and J genes are TRBV10-3 and TRBJ2-2; maybe TRBD1 (5 bases). The CDR3 runs to 11 residues. Germline V gene sequence: CDR1 ENHRY, CDR2 SYGVKD. The V gene lost 4 bases and the J gene lost 9 bases, with 6 bases spanning the gap.

This clone was seen more than once but under ten times. CDR3 sequence reads: CASRERLMDTNTEAFF. The CDR3 coding sequence is TGTGCCAGCAGAGAAAGGTTGATGGACACTAACACTGAAGCTTTCTTT. V gene TRBV6-1 combines with J gene TRBJ1-1; perhaps TRBD1 as D (5 bases). Trimming took 6 bases from V and 2 from J, leaving 19 bases between them. The length of the CDR3 is 16 residues. Germline lookup yields CDR1 MNHNS and CDR2 SASEGT.

V and J are TRBV11-3 and TRBJ2-3; D gene unclear. V was pared by 4 bases and J by 4 bases, with 9 bases between. Germline assignment: CDR1 SGHNT and CDR2 YENEEA. CDR3 size: 13 residues. CDR3 sequence reads: CASSSLGSDTQYF. The CDR3 bases are TGTGCCAGCAGCTCGCTAGGGTCAGATACGCAGTATTTT.

This clone was observed a single time. The chain links TRBV4-3 to TRBJ2-7; D is perhaps TRBD1 or TRBD2 (5 bases each). Germline V lookup: CDR1 LGHNA, CDR2 YSLEER. V shed 4 bases and J shed 2 bases, with 21 bases lying between them. The CDR3 extends over 17 amino acids. CDR3: CASSREPAGTATYEQYF. The CDR3 DNA reads TGCGCCAGCAGCCGGGAGCCGGCCGGGACGGCTACCTACGAGCAGTACTTC.

This sequence joins TRBV4-3 and TRBJ2-5; TRBD1 is a possible D gene (7 bases). CDR3 length: 17 residues. Trimming removed 0 bases at V and 3 bases at J, with 17 bases between. CDR1 and CDR2 (germline): LGHNA, YSLEER. The CDR3 protein is CASSQDFRGTVEETQYF. CDR3 nucleotide sequence: TGCGCCAGCAGCCAAGATTTTCGGGGGACAGTTGAAGAGACCCAGTACTTC.

The chain is built from TRBV25-1 and TRBJ2-3; D gene ambiguous. CDR3 length equals 14 residues. Germline V gene data show CDR1 as MGHDK and CDR2 as SYGVNS. V was clipped by 1 base and J by 2 bases, with 7 bases between them. CDR3 residues: CASSESRTTDTQYF. In nucleotides, the CDR3 is TGTGCCAGCAGTGAATCCCGGACCACAGATACGCAGTATTTT.

The CDR3 loop is CASSPGDRGFHYGYTF. The CDR3 DNA sequence: TGTGCCAGCAGTCCCGGGGACAGGGGTTTTCACTATGGCTACACCTTC. The chain is built from TRBV27 and TRBJ1-2; TRBD1 matches 10 bases. This CDR3 is built from 16 residues. CDR1 MNHEY and CDR2 SMNVEV come from the germline V gene (reference sequence). V gave up 5 bases and J gave up 3 bases; unmatched junction bases: 9.

This chain uses TRBV28 with TRBJ2-7; 13 bases match TRBD2. Losses at the gene ends were 7 bases for V and 4 bases for J; bases not matched to a gene: 16. CDR3 length equals 18 residues. CDR1 is MDHEN and CDR2 is SYDVKM in the germline V gene. The DNA for the CDR3 is TGTGCCAGCACCGGGACTAGCGGGACGCTTACAGGAGGATACGAGCAGTACTTC. Residues: CASTGTSGTLTGGYEQYF.

Note on this clone: Other DNA sequences in this sample translate to the same CDR3. The CDR3 DNA sequence: TGTGCCTGGAGCCTAGGGGCCTACGAGCAGTACTTC. Protein: CAWSLGAYEQYF. The chain joins TRBV30 to TRBJ2-7, with D perhaps TRBD1 (5 bases). The germline V gene encodes CDR1 GTSNPN and CDR2 SVGIG (reference sequence). CDR3 length: 12 residues. Between the trimmed V and J ends, which lost 3 bases and 2 bases, there was a span of 8 bases.

The V and J genes are TRBV15 and TRBJ1-1, with TRBD1 as a possible D gene (5 bases). The CDR3 is 17 residues long. In germline, CDR1 is LNHNV, CDR2 YYDKDF (reference sequence). The V gene lost 1 base and the J gene lost 0 bases, with 15 bases spanning the gap. Here the CDR3 reads CATSRVSVWGMNTEAFF. The CDR3 DNA reads TGTGCCACCAGCAGAGTATCAGTGTGGGGGATGAACACTGAAGCTTTCTTT.

The rearrangement uses TRBV9 and TRBJ2-7; 7 bases fit TRBD2. CDR1 is SGDLS, CDR2 YYNGEE, per germline. This CDR3 spans 17 amino acids. Trimming took 2 bases from V and 5 from J; bases not matched to a gene: 16. CDR3 in amino acids: CASSVGGRALSPHEQYF. CDR3 nucleotide sequence: TGTGCCAGCAGCGTGGGGGGGAGGGCCCTCTCCCCCCACGAGCAGTACTTC.

V and J are TRBV10-3 and TRBJ1-2; D ambiguous. CDR1 is ENHRY, CDR2 SYGVKD, per germline. This CDR3 contains 13 residues. Trimming left V 2 bases short and J 4 bases short, with 8 bases between. The CDR3 here is CAISEIEIYGYTF. DNA for the CDR3: TGTGCCATCAGTGAGATTGAGATCTATGGCTACACCTTC.